This T cell receptor (beta chain) was recorded in a study of shared clonotypes between healthy human individuals. On this clone: The same CDR3 is also encoded by other DNA sequences in this sample.

Some clones are missing from TCRdb's copy, which holds only in-frame ones; the method was immunoSEQ multiplex PCR. Among more than 2 million clones listed, approximately 95% were seen once. The sequence derives from a man younger than 35 in good health. The sample consisted of naive CD4+ T cells sorted from blood. The subset denotes: CD45RA+ positively selected.

As DNA, the CDR3 is TGTGCCAGCAGAGGGACAGGGAGAGGACAGCCCCAGCATTTT. Translation gives CASRGTGRGQPQHF. The chain links TRBV2 to TRBJ1-5; 9 nucleotides align to TRBD1. CDR3 length equals 14 residues. CDR1 SNHLY and CDR2 FYNNEI come from the germline V gene. V trimming: 6 bases; J trimming: 7 bases; junction bases outside the gene matches: 7.